The T cell receptor (beta chain) under discussion was sequenced for a study of cytomegalovirus exposure and HLA in healthy donors. Study in general: Early release data held about 92 million unique TCRs from HLA-typed donors. Study results and limitations: Relative to equally common others, HLA-associated TCR beta chains showed greater clonal expansion in a later analysis.

Primers for the PCR totalled 60 Vbeta and 13 Jbeta. Using immunoSEQ multiplex PCR, the repertoire was profiled, and TCRdb retains in-frame clones only, with some absent. The table includes about 130,000 clones, approximately 80% detected once. This clone appeared a single time. Its antigen is unknown. Sequenced input: PBMCs. The sequence came from a woman aged 18-29 years in good health and CMV-seropositive.

CDR3 residues: CASSGEAGAYGYTF. The DNA of the CDR3 is TGTGCCAGCAGTGGAGAGGCGGGGGCTTATGGCTACACCTTC. The chain combines TRBV6-1 with TRBJ1-2; D may be TRBD1 (6 bases). The CDR3 covers 14 residues. CDR1 MNHNS and CDR2 SASEGT come from the germline V gene. Deletions cut 4 bases from V and 5 bases from J, with 14 bases between.